Shown below are 4 T cell receptor beta chains from a single sample sequenced in a study of blood T cells in healthy people across ages. PCR was performed a second time for about 6 to 12 cycles using a sample-barcoded 5' primer and a J-beta primer mix. Using its own MiXCR run on the 5' RACE reads, TCRdb lists one record per CDR3 protein. The sample has about 1.7 million distinct CDR3 sequences; approximately 28% are singletons. Material: blood. Receptors were obtained from a woman younger than 45 in good health.

This clonotype has more than one count but fewer than ten. The chain carries TRBV11-1 and TRBJ2-3, with TRBD1 matching 7 bases. V dropped 6 bases and J dropped 0; count of bases not matched to a gene: 6. The CDR3 spans 15 residues. The germline V gene has CDR1 SGHAT and CDR2 FQDESV (reference sequence). CDR3 nucleotide sequence: TGTGCCAGCAGTTTTACGGGACAGAGCACAGATACGCAGTATTTT. It is translated as CASSFTGQSTDTQYF.

V is TRBV7-3 and J is TRBJ2-5; 8 bases agree with TRBD2. Germline V CDR1 and CDR2: SGHTA, FQGTGA. The J segment lost 11 bases and the V segment lost 0 bases, leaving 8 bases of the junction unmatched. The CDR3 is 14 amino acids. The CDR3 DNA reads TGTGCCAGCAGCTTAACATCGGGGACTAGGGAGCAGTACTTC. The encoded protein is CASSLTSGTREQYF.

The table lists this clonotype with a few counts. The V gene is TRBV18, the J gene TRBJ1-4; tentative D call: TRBD1 (5 bases). The V end was cut by 2 bases, the J end by 8 bases, with 18 bases between. Germline CDR1 reads KGHSH; CDR2 reads LQKENI. The CDR3 is 16 residues long. The DNA of the CDR3 is TGTGCCAGCTCACCAAGAGCGGGGGAATCGCGGGAAAAACTGTTTTTT. It is translated as CASSPRAGESREKLFF.

The chain couples TRBV29-1 to TRBJ1-4; D gene unclear. The germline CDR1 and CDR2 sequences are SQVTM and ANQGSEA. The CDR3 extends over 13 amino acids. V lost 4 bases and J 7 bases, leaving 13 bases between the germline ends. CDR3 DNA sequence: TGCAGCGTTGCTCAGAGCATGGGTGAAAAACTGTTTTTT. It is translated as CSVAQSMGEKLFF.